This T cell receptor (beta chain) was sequenced for a study of T cells in Graves' hyperthyroidism and ophthalmopathy. Whole-study context: Once the initial diagnosis was made, peripheral blood was obtained before any treatment. Notes on the study in general: Blood also carried most thyroid clonotypes expanded above 0.001. A median 6.5 months before onset, the model predicted ophthalmopathy.

Amplified TCR beta CDR3 regions came from RNA transcripts. HTBI primers were employed in a first-round RT-PCR of the TCR CDR3. From the multiplex PCR reads, TCRdb called clonotypes with MiXCR, one entry per CDR3 protein. The sample contains about 640,000 distinct CDR3 sequences, about a fifth of which appear only once. Trimming took off 2 bases at V and 3 bases at J, with 7 bases between the two ends. CDR1 and CDR2 (germline): WNHNN, SYGVQD (reference sequence). CDR3 length: 14 amino acids. Turning to this clonotype: Its specificity is not known.

The clonotype originates from a man aged 25-45 years with Graves' ophthalmopathy. The chain carries TRBV10-1 and TRBJ2-2, with D hard to call. Specimen: blood. The CDR3 sequence is CASSESGYTGELFF. CDR3 DNA: TGCGCCAGCAGTGAGAGTGGCTACACCGGGGAGCTGTTTTTT.